This TCR beta chain was captured in a study of blood T cell repertoires in COVID-19. Study information: The samples span acute and convalescent COVID-19 from the United States, Italy and Spain. The cDNA or gDNA used as material had been derived from T cells, B-cell-depleted T cells, or PBMCs.

Per the original methods: Scientists estimated how many nucleated cells there were by amplifying reference gene primers. Sequenced by immunoSEQ multiplex PCR; TCRdb stores in-frame clones only, minus some. The DNA gave D and trimming, while V, J and clone size come from that table. Here the sample spans tens of thousands of clones, about 80% being singletons. Germline V CDR1 and CDR2: MNHEY, SVGAGI. Deletions cut 4 bases from V and 0 bases from J, with 12 bases between. The CDR3 has 15 residues. This clone was picked up a small number of times. Sequencing was done on a sample of peripheral blood. This chain connects TRBV6-5 to TRBJ1-2; possibly TRBD1 for D (6 bases). The receptor's source is a woman aged 55-75 years with acute or convalescent COVID-19. The CDR3 loop is CASSSAGATNYGYTF. CDR3 coding DNA: TGTGCCAGCAGTTCAGCAGGGGCGACTAACTATGGCTACACCTTC.